The clone carrying this T cell receptor (beta chain) has just a few counts. Its antigen is unknown. CDR1 is SGHDT, CDR2 YYEEEE, per germline. This CDR3 spans 13 amino acids. V dropped 0 bases and J dropped 8 bases, with 11 bases sitting between them. This record belongs to a study of cytotoxic CD8 clonotypes in ibrutinib-treated CLL. Study conclusions and caveats: Clonality rose at ibrutinib response, held steady in sustained remission, and fell toward baseline at progression.

The method was immunoSEQ multiplex PCR; TCRdb's version includes in-frame clones alone and lacks a portion of them. This table holds approximately 92,000 clones, 77% found once. The chain carries TRBV5-6 and TRBJ1-2; D is uncertain. This TCR came from a human donor with chronic lymphocytic leukemia. The sample in question was PBMCs, obtained after 24 months of ibrutinib treatment. CDR3 in amino acids: CASSLESVRGYTF. In nucleotides, the CDR3 is TGTGCCAGCAGCTTGGAGAGCGTTCGGGGCTACACCTTC.